This T cell receptor (beta chain) was sequenced in a study of T-cell reconstitution after alpha-beta-depleted transplantation in children. Preparing the TCRbeta library involved the use of unique molecular identifiers. Each CDR3 protein is one row after TCRdb ran MiXCR on the PCR reads. Here the sample spans 250,000 to 300,000 distinct CDR3 sequences, 9.5% to 13% being singletons. Whole-study results and caveats: Reportedly, roughly two months post-transplant, alpha-beta T cells arose from several hundred expanded graft clones. Newly produced T cells mostly accounted for T-cell counts and diversity one year post-transplant.

This clonotype was seen repeatedly, ten times or more. What it binds is unknown. There are 15 residues in the CDR3. Germline CDR1 MNHEY, CDR2 SMNVEV (reference sequence). V was shortened by 3 bases and J by 4 bases, with 13 bases between the two germline ends. The sequence was obtained from a male patient under 10 years old who had a stem cell transplant for chronic granulomatous disease, so the T cells may come from the graft donor. The chain joins TRBV27 to TRBJ2-1, with D tentatively TRBD1 or TRBD2 (5 bases each). Material: peripheral blood, obtained 180 days after TCRalphabeta/CD19-depleted stem cell transplant. DNA of the CDR3: TGTGCCAGCAGTTTTGGGGGACCCAAATACAATGAGCAGTTCTTC. Translating it yields CASSFGGPKYNEQFF.